This T cell receptor (beta chain) was profiled in a study of naive and memory T cell subsets. Findings and limits, study-wide: Especially in CD8 cells, naive repertoires contained a few larger clonotypes, possibly CD45RA-re-expressing memory cells. In CD4 and CD8 cells, diversity dropped from naive through EMRA. In naive cells, over 95% of TCR sequences were seen only once.

The beta constant-region primer was an equimolar mix of two oligonucleotides covering TRBC1 and TRBC2. Nested alpha and beta constant-region primers with the SP2 primer drove four PCR rounds on ligated cDNA. From the UMI-ligation and nested PCR reads, TCRdb called clonotypes with MiXCR, one entry per CDR3 protein. The sample records over 110,000 distinct CDR3 sequences, approximately 20% being singletons. The CDR3 is made up of 15 amino acids. Trimming took 5 bases from V and 6 from J, leaving 18 bases between them. Germline CDR1 reads MNHNY; CDR2 reads SVGAGI (reference sequence). This clonotype was detected a few times. The antigen remains unidentified.

This sequence originates from a human donor in good health. The sample was naive CD8+ T cells from blood. The V gene is TRBV6-6, the J gene TRBJ2-3; tentatively, D is TRBD2 (6 bases). CDR3 amino acids: CASSHLAGRTDTQYF. In DNA form, the CDR3 reads TGTGCCAGCAGTCATCTAGCTGGGAGGACTGATACGCAGTATTTT.